A single sample gave rise to the 19 T cell receptor beta chains below, sequenced in a study of T cell changes during pregnancy in multiple sclerosis. The assay was immunoSEQ multiplex PCR, and TCRdb's table has in-frame clones only and misses some. The sample shows about 38,000 clones, about 90% of them seen only once. This material consisted of CD4+ T cells from peripheral blood mononuclear cells, taken after pregnancy. The origin of the receptors is a female donor in good health, enrolled as a control in a pregnancy study.

This clone was observed a single time. CDR3 in amino acids: CSAPVPGELFF. The CDR3 coding sequence is TGCAGTGCCCCGGTACCCGGGGAGCTGTTTTTT. The rearrangement uses TRBV20-1 and TRBJ2-2; no firm D call. Trimming removed 6 bases from V and 6 bases from J, with 8 bases in between. The CDR3 consists of 11 residues. CDR1 is DFQATT, CDR2 SNEGSKA, per germline (reference sequence).

This sequence joins TRBV4-2 and TRBJ2-1; the match to TRBD2 covers 14 bases. The CDR3 runs 16 residues. Trimming took 0 bases from V and 7 from J; bases not matched to a gene: 2. The germline gives CDR1 LGHNA, CDR2 YNFKEQ. CDR3 region: CASSQDRLAGGNEQFF. The CDR3 bases are TGTGCCAGCAGCCAAGATAGACTAGCGGGAGGGAATGAGCAGTTCTTC.

The chain couples TRBV19 to TRBJ2-7; TRBD1 is a possible D gene (5 bases). Germline loops: CDR1 LNHDA, CDR2 SQIVND (reference sequence). The CDR3 is 12 amino acids. Trimming left V 6 bases short and J 3 bases short, with 9 bases between. The CDR3 spells CASSDSFYEQYF. CDR3 DNA: TGTGCCAGTAGCGACAGTTTCTACGAGCAGTACTTC.

The rearrangement links TRBV10-2 to TRBJ1-2; D is unresolved. The V gene lost 3 bases and the J gene lost 10 bases, with 27 bases spanning the gap. The germline gives CDR1 WSHSY, CDR2 SAAADI. This CDR3 region has 17 residues. The DNA of the CDR3 is TGCGCCAGCAGTGATTTCCCTCCATGGTCTGTTCAATCGGTCTACACCTTC. This translates into CASSDFPPWSVQSVYTF.

The V call is TRBV18, the J call TRBJ2-7; 8 bases map to TRBD2. Germline V CDR1 and CDR2: KGHSH, LQKENI. The CDR3 sequence is 15 residues long. Trimming took 8 bases from V and 6 from J; bases not matched to a gene: 15. Here the CDR3 reads CASTMGAGEPGEQYF. CDR3 nucleotides: TGTGCCAGCACTATGGGAGCGGGGGAGCCAGGCGAGCAGTACTTC. Together with reference TRBV18 and TRBJ2-7, the CDR3 gives the full variable domain: NAGVMQNPRHLVRRRGQEARLRCSPMKGHSHVYWYRQLPEEGLKFMVYLQKENIIDESGMPKERFSAEFPKEGPSILRIQQVVRGDSAAYFCASTMGAGEPGEQYFGPGTRLTVT.

The chain employs TRBV6-4 and TRBJ2-1, with a possible D match to TRBD2 (6 bases). The CDR3 sequence is 16 residues long. From germline, CDR1 is MRHNA and CDR2 SNTAGT. Between the trimmed V and J ends, which lost 2 bases and 3 bases, there was a span of 14 bases. CDR3 residues: CASSDGPSAYYNEQFF. The CDR3 DNA is TGTGCCAGCAGTGACGGGCCTAGCGCCTACTACAATGAGCAGTTCTTC.

In this sample, this clone turned up a few times. V and J are TRBV23-1 and TRBJ1-3; 10 bases are a match to TRBD1. TRBV23-1 is marked as an open reading frame, function uncertain. After removal of 4 bases from V and 2 bases from J, the junction contained 2 bases not matched to a gene. There are 15 residues in the CDR3. The CDR3 loop reads CASSRGTGAGNTIYF. The CDR3 DNA reads TGCGCCAGCAGTCGCGGGACAGGGGCTGGAAACACCATATATTTT.

This clone has only one observation. The chain has TRBV19 and TRBJ2-6; D gene unclear. This CDR3 contains 16 residues. Germline-derived CDR1 and CDR2 are LNHDA and SQIVND (reference sequence). V was shortened by 7 bases and J by 1 base, with 14 bases between the two germline ends. The CDR3 here is CASNQRTDSGANVLTF. The CDR3 bases are TGTGCCAGTAATCAAAGAACAGATTCTGGGGCCAACGTCCTGACTTTC.

CDR3 sequence: CASRGGTGANVLTF. The CDR3, as DNA: TGTGCCAGTCGCGGGGGAACTGGGGCCAACGTCCTGACTTTC. The gene calls are TRBV27 and TRBJ2-6; 7 bases are a match to TRBD2. The length of the CDR3 is 14 residues. V was pared by 9 bases and J by 2 bases, with 4 bases of the junction left unmatched. Per the germline V gene, CDR1 is MNHEY and CDR2 is SMNVEV (reference sequence).

J is TRBJ2-6 and V is TRBV10-3; D gene uncertain. This CDR3 is built from 18 residues. Trimming shortened V by 2 bases and J by 0 bases, and 14 bases separated the two germline ends. Germline CDR1 and CDR2: ENHRY and SYGVKD. The CDR3 sequence: CAISEHGSRSSGANVLTF. Here the CDR3 DNA reads TGTGCCATCAGTGAGCATGGCTCCCGAAGCTCTGGGGCCAACGTCCTGACTTTC.

The chain links TRBV19 to TRBJ1-4; maybe TRBD1 (6 bases). The CDR3 runs 16 residues. The V and J ends lost 7 bases and 4 bases respectively, with 19 bases between them. Germline V gives CDR1 LNHDA, CDR2 SQIVND (reference sequence). This CDR3 is CASTPLSGQSNEKLFF. The CDR3 DNA follows: TGTGCCAGTACCCCGCTTTCGGGACAAAGTAATGAAAAACTGTTTTTT.

The chain combines TRBV5-1 with TRBJ2-5; tentatively, D is TRBD2 (6 bases). With 5 bases removed from V and 2 bases from J, the gap between germline ends came to 13 bases. CDR1 and CDR2 (germline): SGHRS, YFSETQ. The CDR3 has 14 residues. The CDR3 here is CASRRRDLQETQYF. The CDR3 nucleotides are TGCGCCAGCAGGCGGAGGGACTTACAAGAGACCCAGTACTTC.

The chain carries TRBV10-3 and TRBJ2-3, with D possibly matching TRBD1 (6 bases). The V end lost 10 bases, the J end lost 0 bases, and 14 bases lay between the germline ends. The CDR3 is 14 residues long. Germline CDR1 ENHRY, CDR2 SYGVKD. CDR3 in DNA: TGTGCCACTCGGACAGTACCTAGCACAGATACGCAGTATTTT. It yields the protein CATRTVPSTDTQYF.

This chain links TRBV5-4 with TRBJ2-1; 7 bases match TRBD2. V dropped 4 bases and J dropped 5; count of bases not matched to a gene: 12. Germline CDR1 and CDR2: SGHNT and YYREEE (reference sequence). The CDR3 extends over 16 amino acids. The CDR3 is CASSIRRVGTNNEQFF. The CDR3 coding sequence is TGTGCCAGCAGCATACGAAGGGTCGGGACTAACAATGAGCAGTTCTTC.

The CDR3 sequence is CASSREGLAGGSETQYF. The CDR3 DNA sequence: TGCGCCAGCTCCCGGGAGGGACTAGCGGGAGGGTCAGAGACCCAGTACTTC. This chain uses TRBV5-1 with TRBJ2-5; TRBD2 agrees at 16 bases. The J segment lost 4 bases and the V segment lost 7 bases, leaving 10 bases of the junction unmatched. Germline CDR1 reads SGHRS; CDR2 reads YFSETQ. The CDR3 totals 17 residues.

The chain has TRBV29-1 and TRBJ2-3; D unclear. The CDR3 consists of 14 residues. Trimming removed 7 bases at V and 1 base at J, with 15 bases between. Looked up from germline, CDR1 is SQVTM and CDR2 is ANQGSEA. Written as DNA, the CDR3 is TGCAGCGCCTTGCCCGTACTGCGCACAGATACGCAGTATTTT. It codes for CSALPVLRTDTQYF.

The chain links TRBV6-4 to TRBJ1-5; D might be TRBD1 (5 bases). The CDR3 length is 14 residues. CDR1 and CDR2 (germline): MRHNA, SNTAGT. The germline V and J ends were trimmed by 3 bases and 11 bases, with 17 bases remaining between them. The CDR3 DNA sequence: TGTGCCAGCAGTGAAAACTATGAGCAGGGTGCCCAGCATTTT. Translating gives CASSENYEQGAQHF.

The J gene is TRBJ1-1, the V gene TRBV10-3, with D unresolved. The CDR3 spans 12 residues. The V and J ends lost 11 bases and 7 bases respectively, with 17 bases between them. Germline V CDR1 and CDR2: ENHRY, SYGVKD. The CDR3 nucleotides read TGTGCCGTCGCCGACACCGGGATTGAAGCTTTCTTT. Protein product: CAVADTGIEAFF.

DNA of the CDR3: TGTGCCACCAGCAGGCTTGGACTAGCGGGAGGGGGCGAGCAGTACTTC. This sequence encodes CATSRLGLAGGGEQYF. The chain recombines TRBV15 with TRBJ2-7; 15 positions agree with TRBD2. Germline CDR1 is LNHNV and CDR2 is YYDKDF (reference sequence). CDR3 length: 16 amino acids. V dropped 3 bases and J dropped 6; count of bases not matched to a gene: 6.